The 18 T cell receptor beta chains in this list originate from one sample, sequenced in a study of T cell responses to AZD1222 COVID-19 vaccine. Sequenced by immunoSEQ multiplex PCR; TCRdb stores in-frame clones only, minus some. The table lists about 150,000 clones, 85% to 95% of them singletons, with 2.3% in the top ten. The input for sequencing was peripheral blood, taken on day 0 of AZD1222 vaccination. The receptor source for this set is an adult in good health.

This clone was detected once. The rearrangement joins TRBV30 to TRBJ1-2; no reliable D call. Germline V gene data show CDR1 as GTSNPN and CDR2 as SVGIG (reference sequence). The CDR3 contains 14 residues. Trimming pared 4 bases from V and 6 bases from J, leaving 18 bases between. The CDR3 sequence is CAWTIMGARHGYTF. Written as DNA, the CDR3 is TGTGCCTGGACCATAATGGGAGCCAGACATGGCTACACCTTC.

This clone was seen more than once but under ten times. The chain has TRBV23-1 and TRBJ2-1; 13 bases are a match to TRBD2. TRBV23-1 carries the ORF label, with uncertain function. The CDR3 has 14 amino acids. J lost 7 bases, V lost 6 bases, and 3 bases had no gene match. In DNA form, the CDR3 reads TGCGCCAGCAGACGGACTAGCGGGGGAAATGAGCAGTTCTTC. It codes for CASRRTSGGNEQFF.

The rearrangement links TRBV7-2 to TRBJ1-6; the D gene is possibly TRBD1 (6 bases). V was clipped by 1 base and J by 9 bases, with 13 bases between them. The germline gives CDR1 SGHTA, CDR2 FQGNSA. CDR3 length: 15 residues. The CDR3 sequence: CASSLVVRTASPLHF. The CDR3 nucleotides are TGTGCCAGCAGCTTAGTAGTTAGGACAGCTTCACCCCTCCACTTT.

The gene calls are TRBV12-3 or TRBV12-4 and TRBJ2-7, with 9 bases identical to TRBD1. V lost 1 base and J lost 9; bases outside the gene matches: 1. The CDR3 contains 12 residues. The CDR3 DNA follows: TGTGCCAGCAGTTTAGGACAGGGGGTGCAGTACTTC. It encodes CASSLGQGVQYF.

The V call is TRBV5-1, the J call TRBJ2-2; D is perhaps TRBD2 (6 bases). Germline lookup yields CDR1 SGHRS and CDR2 YFSETQ. The CDR3 has 18 amino acids. V was trimmed by 0 bases and J by 6 bases, leaving 21 bases between them. As DNA, the CDR3 is TGCGCCAGCAGCTTGGCCCGTTCGGGTGGGAGGCGCGCCGGGGAGCTGTTTTTT. It codes for CASSLARSGGRRAGELFF.

The V and J genes are TRBV5-4 and TRBJ2-5; 9 nucleotides agree with TRBD1. Germline V lookup: CDR1 SGHNT, CDR2 YYREEE (reference sequence). This CDR3 is built from 16 residues. The V gene end was trimmed by 4 bases and the J gene end by 4 bases; junction bases not matched to a gene: 11. CDR3 region: CASSPVRDRVSETQYF. CDR3 DNA sequence: TGTGCCAGCAGCCCCGTCCGGGACAGGGTATCAGAGACCCAGTACTTC.

In regard to this clone: Other DNA sequences within the sample encode an identical CDR3. The V gene is TRBV3-1 (or the pseudogene TRBV3-2), the J gene TRBJ2-1; D call uncertain. CDR3 length: 15 amino acids. CDR1 is LGHDT, CDR2 YNNKEL, per germline (reference sequence). Trimming took off 0 bases at V and 4 bases at J, with 10 bases between the two ends. As DNA, the CDR3 is TGTGCCAGCAGCCAAGACGCAGGTGCTTACAATGAGCAGTTCTTC. Translating it yields CASSQDAGAYNEQFF.

The chain carries TRBV9 and TRBJ1-1; D perhaps matches TRBD1 (5 bases). This CDR3 has 14 residues. Germline V CDR1 and CDR2: SGDLS, YYNGEE. Trimming took 0 bases from V and 3 from J, leaving 9 bases between them. Here the CDR3 reads CASSVVQGHTEAFF. Written as DNA, the CDR3 is TGTGCCAGCAGCGTAGTGCAGGGCCACACTGAAGCTTTCTTT.

The CDR3 nucleotides read TGTGCCAGCAGTTTGGAGAACACTGAAGCTTTCTTT. Residues: CASSLENTEAFF. The chain joins TRBV28 to TRBJ1-1; no definite D call. The CDR3 length is 12 residues. Trimming stripped 3 bases from V and 1 base from J, with 3 bases between. CDR1 is MDHEN, CDR2 SYDVKM, per germline.

CDR3 loop: CASSLGLAGVEQYF. The CDR3 DNA is TGTGCCAGCAGCTTGGGACTAGCGGGAGTCGAGCAGTACTTC. The chain employs TRBV7-6 and TRBJ2-7, with 14 bases lining up with TRBD2. V lost 3 bases to trimming and J lost 6 bases; unmatched junction nucleotides: 1. The germline V gene encodes CDR1 SGHVS and CDR2 FNYEAQ. The CDR3 consists of 14 residues.

This chain links TRBV6-5 with TRBJ2-2; 12 bases are a match to TRBD2. The CDR3 is 15 amino acids. The J segment lost 7 bases and the V segment lost 8 bases, leaving 8 bases of the junction unmatched. CDR1 is MNHEY and CDR2 is SVGAGI in the germline V gene. The DNA for the CDR3 is TGTGCCAGCCTCATCACTAGCGGGGGGTACGGGGAGCTGTTTTTT. Translating it yields CASLITSGGYGELFF.

This chain uses TRBV18 with TRBJ2-5, with a possible D match to TRBD2 (6 bases). Between the trimmed V and J ends, which lost 6 bases and 2 bases, there was a span of 10 bases. Germline V gives CDR1 KGHSH, CDR2 LQKENI. The CDR3 spans 13 residues. The CDR3 DNA reads TGTGCCAGCTCCCCCGGGACTCAAGAGACCCAGTACTTC. Its protein is CASSPGTQETQYF.

V is TRBV9 and J is TRBJ1-2; D remains ambiguous. Germline CDR1 SGDLS, CDR2 YYNGEE. Trimming removed 2 bases at V and 3 bases at J, with 8 bases between. The CDR3 length is 13 residues. CDR3 region: CASSVIDHYGYTF. For the CDR3, the DNA is TGTGCCAGCAGCGTCATAGACCACTATGGCTACACCTTC.

The chain combines TRBV5-1 with TRBJ1-3, with 11 bases aligning to TRBD1. The CDR3 runs to 16 residues. Germline CDR1 SGHRS, CDR2 YFSETQ. Trimming removed 3 bases from V and 1 base from J; junction bases left unmatched: 3. The CDR3 protein is CASSWTGGESGNTIYF. DNA of the CDR3: TGCGCCAGCAGCTGGACAGGGGGCGAATCTGGAAACACCATATATTTT.

V usage is TRBV29-1 and J usage is TRBJ2-5; a possible D gene is TRBD1 (6 bases). CDR1 and CDR2 from the germline V gene are SQVTM and ANQGSEA. The V end was cut by 6 bases, the J end by 4 bases, with 18 bases between. The CDR3 length is 14 residues. Here the CDR3 reads CSVIPGQFLETQYF. In nucleotides, the CDR3 is TGCAGCGTCATACCCGGACAGTTCCTAGAGACCCAGTACTTC.

The rearrangement uses TRBV6-5 and TRBJ1-1; D gene unclear. The V gene lost 6 bases and the J gene lost 4 bases, with 15 bases spanning the gap. This CDR3 is built from 14 residues. Germline V gene lookup returns CDR1 MNHEY and CDR2 SVGAGI. Here the CDR3 reads CASSLGNLGTEAFF. As DNA, the CDR3 is TGTGCCAGCAGCTTGGGGAATCTCGGCACTGAAGCTTTCTTT.

This clone was detected only once. The V call is TRBV10-3, the J call TRBJ2-7, with 11 bases lining up with TRBD2. The junction had 2 bases not matched to a gene; V was cut back by 4 bases and J by 3 bases. The germline V gene has CDR1 ENHRY and CDR2 SYGVKD. The CDR3 spans 14 residues. DNA for the CDR3: TGTGCCATCAGTGCGGGACTAGCGGACTACGAGCAGTACTTC. Protein product: CAISAGLADYEQYF.

The V and J genes are TRBV4-3 and TRBJ1-6; D gene ambiguous. The germline V gene encodes CDR1 LGHNA and CDR2 YSLEER. The CDR3 spans 17 residues. The ends were cut back, 0 bases at V and 0 bases at J, with 9 bases in the middle. CDR3 amino acids: CASSQDRADSYNSPLHF. CDR3 sequence (DNA): TGCGCCAGCAGCCAAGATAGGGCGGACTCCTATAATTCACCCCTCCACTTT.